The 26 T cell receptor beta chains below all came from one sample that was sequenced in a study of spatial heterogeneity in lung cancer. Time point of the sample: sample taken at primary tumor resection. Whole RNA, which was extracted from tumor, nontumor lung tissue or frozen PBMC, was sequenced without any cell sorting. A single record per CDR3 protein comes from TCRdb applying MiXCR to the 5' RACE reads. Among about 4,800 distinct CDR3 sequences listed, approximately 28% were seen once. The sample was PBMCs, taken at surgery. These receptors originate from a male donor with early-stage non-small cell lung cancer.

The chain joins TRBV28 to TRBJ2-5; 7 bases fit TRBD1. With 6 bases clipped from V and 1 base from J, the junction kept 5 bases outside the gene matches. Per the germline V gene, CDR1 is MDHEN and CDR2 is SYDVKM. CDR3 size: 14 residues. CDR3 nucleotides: TGTGCCAGCAGGGAGACAGGGTTCCAAGAGACCCAGTACTTC. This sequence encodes CASRETGFQETQYF. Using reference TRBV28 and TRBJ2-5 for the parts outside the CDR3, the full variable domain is DVKVTQSSRYLVKRTGEKVFLECVQDMDHENMFWYRQDPGLGLRLIYFSYDVKMKEKGDIPEGYSVSREKKERFSLILESASTNQTSMYLCASRETGFQETQYFGPGTRLLVL.

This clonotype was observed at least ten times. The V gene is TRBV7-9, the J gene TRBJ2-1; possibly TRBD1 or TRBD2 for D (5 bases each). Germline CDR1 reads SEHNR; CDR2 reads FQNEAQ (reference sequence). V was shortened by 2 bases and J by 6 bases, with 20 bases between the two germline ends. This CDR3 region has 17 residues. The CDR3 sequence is CASSLKRLEGLSNEQFF. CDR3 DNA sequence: TGTGCCAGCAGCTTAAAAAGGCTCGAGGGGCTCAGCAATGAGCAGTTCTTC.

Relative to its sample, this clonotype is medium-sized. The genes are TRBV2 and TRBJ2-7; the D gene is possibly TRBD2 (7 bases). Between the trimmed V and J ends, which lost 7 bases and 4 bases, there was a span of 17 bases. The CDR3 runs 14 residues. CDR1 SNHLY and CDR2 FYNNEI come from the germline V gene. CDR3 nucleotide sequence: TGTGCCAGCACCGAGAGGGGGGGGTTATACGAGCAGTACTTC. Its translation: CASTERGGLYEQYF.

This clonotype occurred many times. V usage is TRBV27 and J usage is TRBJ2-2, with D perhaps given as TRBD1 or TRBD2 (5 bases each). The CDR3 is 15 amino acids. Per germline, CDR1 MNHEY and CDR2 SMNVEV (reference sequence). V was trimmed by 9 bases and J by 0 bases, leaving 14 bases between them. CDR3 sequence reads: CASGTGPANTGELFF. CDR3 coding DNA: TGTGCCAGTGGGACGGGGCCTGCGAACACCGGGGAGCTGTTTTTT.

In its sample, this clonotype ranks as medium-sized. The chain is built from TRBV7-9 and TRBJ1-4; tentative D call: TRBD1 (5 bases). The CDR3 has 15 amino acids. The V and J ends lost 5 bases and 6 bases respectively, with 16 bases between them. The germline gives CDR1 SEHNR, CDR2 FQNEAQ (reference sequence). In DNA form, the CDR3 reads TGTGCCAGCAGCCTCACGAAGGGGAGGGATGAAAAACTGTTTTTT. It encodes CASSLTKGRDEKLFF.

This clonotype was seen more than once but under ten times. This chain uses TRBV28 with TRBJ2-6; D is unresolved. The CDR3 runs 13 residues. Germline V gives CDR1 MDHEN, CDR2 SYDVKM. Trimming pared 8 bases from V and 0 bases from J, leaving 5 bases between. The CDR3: CASRSSGANVLTF. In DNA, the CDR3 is TGTGCCAGCCGTTCCTCTGGGGCCAACGTCCTGACTTTC.

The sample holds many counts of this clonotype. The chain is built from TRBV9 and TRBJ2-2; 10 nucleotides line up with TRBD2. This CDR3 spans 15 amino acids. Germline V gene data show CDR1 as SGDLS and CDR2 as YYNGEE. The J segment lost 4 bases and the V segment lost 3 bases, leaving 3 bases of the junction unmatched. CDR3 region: CASSASGSATGELFF. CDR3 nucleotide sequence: TGTGCCAGCAGCGCTAGCGGGAGTGCCACCGGGGAGCTGTTTTTT.

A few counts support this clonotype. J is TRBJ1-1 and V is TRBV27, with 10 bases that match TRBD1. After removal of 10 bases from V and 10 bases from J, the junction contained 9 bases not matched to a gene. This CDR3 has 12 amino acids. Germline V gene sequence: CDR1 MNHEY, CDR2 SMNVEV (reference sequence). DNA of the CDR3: TGTGCCAACGCATGGACAGGGGGGAGAGCTTTCTTT. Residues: CANAWTGGRAFF.

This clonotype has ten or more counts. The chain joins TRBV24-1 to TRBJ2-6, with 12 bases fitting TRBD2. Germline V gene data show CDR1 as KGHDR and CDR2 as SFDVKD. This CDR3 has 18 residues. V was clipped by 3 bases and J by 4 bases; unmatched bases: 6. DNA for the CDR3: TGTGCCACCAGTGATAACGGACTAGCGGGGACCGGGGCCAACGTCCTGACTTTC. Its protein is CATSDNGLAGTGANVLTF.

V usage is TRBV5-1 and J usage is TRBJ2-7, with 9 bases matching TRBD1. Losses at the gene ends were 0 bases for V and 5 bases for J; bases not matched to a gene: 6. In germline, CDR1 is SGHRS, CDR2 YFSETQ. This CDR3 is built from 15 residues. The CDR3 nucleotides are TGCGCCAGCAGCTTGGTGGGACAGGGCGGCGACGAGCAGTACTTC. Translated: CASSLVGQGGDEQYF.

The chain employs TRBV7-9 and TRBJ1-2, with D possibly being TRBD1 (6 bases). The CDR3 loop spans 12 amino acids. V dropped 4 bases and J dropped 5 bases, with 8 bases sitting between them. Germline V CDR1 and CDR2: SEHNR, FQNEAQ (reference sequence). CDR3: CASSSTGYGYTF. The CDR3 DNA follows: TGTGCCAGCAGCTCTACAGGGTATGGCTACACCTTC.

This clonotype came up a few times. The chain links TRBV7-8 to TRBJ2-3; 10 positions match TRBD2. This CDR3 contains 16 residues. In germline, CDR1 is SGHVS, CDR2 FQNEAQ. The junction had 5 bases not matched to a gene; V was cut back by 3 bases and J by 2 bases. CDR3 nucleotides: TGTGCCAGCAGCTTCACTAGCGGGGCGTCCACAGATACGCAGTATTTT. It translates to CASSFTSGASTDTQYF.

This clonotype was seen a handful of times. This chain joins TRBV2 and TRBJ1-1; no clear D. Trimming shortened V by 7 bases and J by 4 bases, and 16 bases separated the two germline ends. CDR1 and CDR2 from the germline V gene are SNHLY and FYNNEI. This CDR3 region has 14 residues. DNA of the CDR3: TGTGCCAGCACTCGAACGCGGGAGTCCACTGAAGCTTTCTTT. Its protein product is CASTRTRESTEAFF. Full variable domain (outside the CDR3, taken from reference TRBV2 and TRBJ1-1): EPEVTQTPSHQVTQMGQEVILRCVPISNHLYFYWYRQILGQKVEFLVSFYNNEISEKSEIFDDQFSVERPDGSNFTLKIRSTKLEDSAMYFCASTRTRESTEAFFGQGTRLTVV.

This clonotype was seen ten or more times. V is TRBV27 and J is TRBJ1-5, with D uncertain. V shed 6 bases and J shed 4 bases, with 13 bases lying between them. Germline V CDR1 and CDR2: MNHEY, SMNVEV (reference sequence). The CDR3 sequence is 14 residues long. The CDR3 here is CASSLRFVNQPQHF. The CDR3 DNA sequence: TGTGCCAGCAGCCTAAGGTTCGTGAATCAGCCCCAGCATTTT.

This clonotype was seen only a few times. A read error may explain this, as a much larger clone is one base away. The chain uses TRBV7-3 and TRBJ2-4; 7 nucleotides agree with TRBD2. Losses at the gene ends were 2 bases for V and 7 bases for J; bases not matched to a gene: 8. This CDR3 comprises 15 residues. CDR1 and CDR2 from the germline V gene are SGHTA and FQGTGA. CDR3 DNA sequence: TGTGCCAGCAGCTTAGTTTCAGCGGGGAACAACATTCAGTACTTC. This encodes CASSLVSAGNNIQYF.

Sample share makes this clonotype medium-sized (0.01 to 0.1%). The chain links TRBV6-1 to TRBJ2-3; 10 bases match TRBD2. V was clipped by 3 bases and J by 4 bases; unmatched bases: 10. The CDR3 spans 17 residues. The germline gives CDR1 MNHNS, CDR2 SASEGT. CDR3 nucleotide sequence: TGTGCCAGCAGTGAGGTGATAGCGGGGGGCCAACCAGATACGCAGTATTTT. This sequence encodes CASSEVIAGGQPDTQYF.

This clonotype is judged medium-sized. CDR3 residues: CASTPGSGVYNEQFF. The CDR3 DNA sequence: TGTGCCAGCACCCCTGGTAGCGGGGTGTACAATGAGCAGTTCTTC. The rearrangement joins TRBV2 to TRBJ2-1; 8 bases are shared with TRBD2. Germline trimming cut 7 bases from V and 4 bases from J; bases unmatched to any gene: 9. The CDR3 is 15 residues long. Germline-derived CDR1 and CDR2 are SNHLY and FYNNEI.

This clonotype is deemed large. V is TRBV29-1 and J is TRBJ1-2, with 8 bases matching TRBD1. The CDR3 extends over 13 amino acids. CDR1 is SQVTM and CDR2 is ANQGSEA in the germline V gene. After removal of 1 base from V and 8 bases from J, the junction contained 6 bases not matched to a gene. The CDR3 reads CSVEVGTGRGYTF. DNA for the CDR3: TGCAGCGTTGAAGTGGGGACAGGCAGAGGCTACACCTTC.

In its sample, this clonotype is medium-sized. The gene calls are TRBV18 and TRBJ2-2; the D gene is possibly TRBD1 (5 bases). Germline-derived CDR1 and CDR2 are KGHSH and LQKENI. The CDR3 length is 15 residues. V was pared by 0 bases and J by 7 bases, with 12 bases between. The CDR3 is CASSPPEGASGELFF. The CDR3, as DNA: TGTGCCAGCTCACCACCGGAAGGGGCTAGCGGGGAGCTGTTTTTT. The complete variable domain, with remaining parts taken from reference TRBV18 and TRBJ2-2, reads NAGVMQNPRHLVRRRGQEARLRCSPMKGHSHVYWYRQLPEEGLKFMVYLQKENIIDESGMPKERFSAEFPKEGPSILRIQQVVRGDSAAYFCASSPPEGASGELFFGEGSRLTVL.

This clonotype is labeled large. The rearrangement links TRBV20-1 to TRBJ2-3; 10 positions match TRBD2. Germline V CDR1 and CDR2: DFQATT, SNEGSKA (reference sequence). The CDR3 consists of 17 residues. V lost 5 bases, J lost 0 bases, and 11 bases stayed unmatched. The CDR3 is CSAPSGSGRYSTDTQYF. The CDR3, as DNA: TGCAGTGCTCCCTCGGGTAGCGGGAGGTATAGCACAGATACGCAGTATTTT.

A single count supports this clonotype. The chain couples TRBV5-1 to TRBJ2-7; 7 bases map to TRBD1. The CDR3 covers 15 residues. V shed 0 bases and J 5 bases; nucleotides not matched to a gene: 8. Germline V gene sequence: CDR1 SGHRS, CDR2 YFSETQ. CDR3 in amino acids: CASSLAPGQTNEQYF. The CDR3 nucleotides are TGCGCCAGCAGCTTGGCTCCGGGACAGACGAACGAGCAGTACTTC.

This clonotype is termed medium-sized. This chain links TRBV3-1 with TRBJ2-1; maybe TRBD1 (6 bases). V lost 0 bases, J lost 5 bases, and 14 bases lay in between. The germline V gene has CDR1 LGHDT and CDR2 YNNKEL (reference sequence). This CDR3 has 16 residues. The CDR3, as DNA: TGTGCCAGCAGCCAAGATGTTACTGGACAGCACAATGAGCAGTTCTTC. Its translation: CASSQDVTGQHNEQFF.

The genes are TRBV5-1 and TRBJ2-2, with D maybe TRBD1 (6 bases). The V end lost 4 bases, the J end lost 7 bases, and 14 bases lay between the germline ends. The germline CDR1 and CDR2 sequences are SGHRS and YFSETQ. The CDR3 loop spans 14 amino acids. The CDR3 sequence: CASSTQQGGGELFF. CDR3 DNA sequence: TGCGCCAGCAGCACACAACAGGGTGGCGGGGAGCTGTTTTTT. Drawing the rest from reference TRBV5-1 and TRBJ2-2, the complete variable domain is KAGVTQTPRYLIKTRGQQVTLSCSPISGHRSVSWYQQTPGQGLQFLFEYFSETQRNKGNFPGRFSGRQFSNSRSEMNVSTLELGDSALYLCASSTQQGGGELFFGEGSRLTVL.

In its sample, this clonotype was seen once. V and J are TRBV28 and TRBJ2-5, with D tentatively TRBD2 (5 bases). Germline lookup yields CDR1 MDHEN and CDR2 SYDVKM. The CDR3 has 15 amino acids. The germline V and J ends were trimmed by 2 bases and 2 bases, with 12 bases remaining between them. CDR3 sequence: CASSLPRGIQETQYF. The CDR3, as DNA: TGTGCCAGCAGTTTACCGCGAGGGATTCAAGAGACCCAGTACTTC.

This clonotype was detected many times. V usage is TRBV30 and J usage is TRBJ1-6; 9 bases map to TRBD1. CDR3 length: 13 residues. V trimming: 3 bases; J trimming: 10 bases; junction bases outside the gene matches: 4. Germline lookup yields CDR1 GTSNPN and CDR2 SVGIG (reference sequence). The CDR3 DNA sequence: TGTGCCTGGAGCAGGACAGGGGAATCACCCCTCCACTTT. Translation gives CAWSRTGESPLHF.

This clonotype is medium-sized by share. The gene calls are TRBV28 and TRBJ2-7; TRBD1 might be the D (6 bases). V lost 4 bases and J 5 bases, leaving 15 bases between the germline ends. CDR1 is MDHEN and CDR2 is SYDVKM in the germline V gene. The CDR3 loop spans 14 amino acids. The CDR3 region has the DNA TGTGCCAGCAGTTCGGCGAGACAGGCCCACGAGCAGTACTTC. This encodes CASSSARQAHEQYF.